This T cell receptor (beta chain) was retrieved from a study of shared clonotypes between healthy human individuals. General study points: Among non-shared clonotypes, generation probabilities were lower than among those shared by all four donors.

The CDR3 consists of 15 residues. With V trimmed by 4 bases and J by 4 bases, 5 bases remained unmatched. From germline, CDR1 is SGHNT and CDR2 YYREEE (reference sequence). Notes on this clone: Its antigen is as yet unknown.

CD8 cells classed as naive were CD45RO-negative and positively selected for CCR7, excluding terminally differentiated effector memory CD45RA+ cells. Running of the assay took place at deep level. Each sorted subset replicate got 200 ng genomic DNA, tens of thousands of genomes. The repertoire was sequenced with immunoSEQ multiplex PCR; TCRdb's copy has only in-frame clones and lacks some. This table has millions of clones, over 85% appearing once. The source material was naive CD8+ T cells sorted from blood. The chain has TRBV5-4 and TRBJ2-5; 12 bases fit TRBD2. The clonotype comes from a man aged 18 to 30 in good health. The CDR3 loop is CASSLLAGGPETQYF. The CDR3 DNA is TGTGCCAGCAGCCTACTAGCGGGAGGTCCAGAGACCCAGTACTTC.